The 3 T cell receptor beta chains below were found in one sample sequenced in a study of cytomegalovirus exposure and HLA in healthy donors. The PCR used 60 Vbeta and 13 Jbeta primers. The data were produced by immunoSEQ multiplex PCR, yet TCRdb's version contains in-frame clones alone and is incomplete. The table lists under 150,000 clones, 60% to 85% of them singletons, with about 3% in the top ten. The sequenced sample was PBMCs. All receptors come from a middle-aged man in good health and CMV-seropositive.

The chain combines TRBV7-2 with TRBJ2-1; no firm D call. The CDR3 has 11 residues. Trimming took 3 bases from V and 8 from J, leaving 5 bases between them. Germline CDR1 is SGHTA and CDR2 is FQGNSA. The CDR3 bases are TGTGCCAGCAGCTTCTTATATGAGCAGTTCTTC. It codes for CASSFLYEQFF.

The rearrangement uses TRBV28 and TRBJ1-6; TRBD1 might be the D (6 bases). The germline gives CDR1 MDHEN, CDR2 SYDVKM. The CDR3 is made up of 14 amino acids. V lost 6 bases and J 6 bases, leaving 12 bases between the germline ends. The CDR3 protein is CASRDSLGNSPLHF. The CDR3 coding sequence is TGTGCCAGCAGGGACAGTTTGGGTAATTCACCCCTCCACTTT. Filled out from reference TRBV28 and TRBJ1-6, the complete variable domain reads DVKVTQSSRYLVKRTGEKVFLECVQDMDHENMFWYRQDPGLGLRLIYFSYDVKMKEKGDIPEGYSVSREKKERFSLILESASTNQTSMYLCASRDSLGNSPLHFGNGTRLTVT.

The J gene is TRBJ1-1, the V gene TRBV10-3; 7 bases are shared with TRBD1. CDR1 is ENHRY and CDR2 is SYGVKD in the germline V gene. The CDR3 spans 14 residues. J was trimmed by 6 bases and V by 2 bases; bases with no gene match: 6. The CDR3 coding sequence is TGTGCCATCAGTGAGCAGAACAGGGGATCTGAAGCTTTCTTT. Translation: CAISEQNRGSEAFF.